The clone carrying this TCR beta chain was counted once. Individuals having autoimmune disease history or systemic immunosuppression were not enrolled. Profiled with immunoSEQ multiplex PCR; TCRdb holds only in-frame clones, not every one. The sample holds tens of thousands of clones; 87% are singletons and the top ten take about 0.34%. This sample was taken from a study of OX40 agonist ivuxolimab in advanced cancers. Across the study: The patients' treatment was ivuxolimab, an agonistic anti-OX40 (CD134) antibody.

CDR3 length equals 15 residues. Trimming shortened V by 3 bases and J by 0 bases, and 12 bases separated the two germline ends. From germline, CDR1 is KGHSH and CDR2 LQKENI. The specimen was CD4+ or CD8+ T cells sorted from blood, collected in a trial of the OX40 agonist ivuxolimab. This receptor was identified in an adult with an advanced solid tumor such as melanoma, head and neck, liver or kidney cancer. J is TRBJ2-7 and V is TRBV18, with D perhaps TRBD1 or TRBD2 (5 bases each). The CDR3 is CASSPGEGSSYEQYF. CDR3 DNA sequence: TGTGCCAGCTCACCGGGGGAAGGTAGCTCCTACGAGCAGTACTTC.